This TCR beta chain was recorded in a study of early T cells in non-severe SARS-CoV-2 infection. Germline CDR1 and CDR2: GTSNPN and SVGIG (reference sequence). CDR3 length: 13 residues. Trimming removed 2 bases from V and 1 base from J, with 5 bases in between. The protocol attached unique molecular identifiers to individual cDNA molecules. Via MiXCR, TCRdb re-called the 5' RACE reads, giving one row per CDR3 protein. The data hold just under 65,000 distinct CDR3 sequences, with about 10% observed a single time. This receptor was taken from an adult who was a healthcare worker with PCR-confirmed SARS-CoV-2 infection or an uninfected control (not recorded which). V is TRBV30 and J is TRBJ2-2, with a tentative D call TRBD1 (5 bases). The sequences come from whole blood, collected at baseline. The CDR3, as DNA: TGTGCCTGGAGTACAGGGAACACCGGGGAGCTGTTTTTT. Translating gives CAWSTGNTGELFF.